These 13 T cell receptor delta chains share one sample of origin, sequenced in a study of γδ T cells in repeated Plasmodium falciparum infection. Gammadelta T cells were flow-sorted from PBMC into Vgamma9/Vdelta2+ and Vdelta2-negative populations for bulk analysis. TCRdb repeated clone calling on the multiplex PCR reads with CATT. The table includes more than 70,000 delta-chain clones, roughly 0.9% detected once. Material for sequencing was gamma-delta T cells from blood. The source is a pool of human donors (malaria-infected and uninfected, not separated).

This clone was seen a handful of times. With a far larger clone one base away, a read error is the likely cause. Other DNA sequences of this sample code for an identical CDR3. CDR3 protein: CACDNLGDKTDKLIF. CDR3 nucleotides: TGTGCCTGTGACAATCTGGGAGATAAGACCGATAAACTCATCTTT. The V gene is TRDV2, the J gene TRDJ1; D may be TRDD3 (5 bases). V shed 2 bases and J shed 2 bases, with 14 bases lying between them. The CDR3 runs to 15 residues. Germline CDR1 GEAIGNYY, CDR2 EKD.

Regarding this clone: TCRdb's entry gives the protein of a much larger clone, which mismatches this DNA's translation at residue 5, likely from a read error; the protein reported here is translated from the DNA. The chain combines TRDV2 with TRDJ1; 9 nucleotides align to TRDD3. TCRdb lists no J gene, so it was determined here by aligning the DNA to germline. The CDR3 extends over 18 amino acids. Looked up from germline, CDR1 is GEAIGNYY and CDR2 is EKD. Trimming took 2 bases from V and 0 from J; bases not matched to a gene: 12. This CDR3 is CACDMVTGGQTYTDKLIF. The CDR3 DNA reads TGTGCCTGTGACATGGTTACTGGGGGACAGACATACACCGATAAACTCATCTTT.

This clone was detected ten times or more. TCRdb lists the protein of a much larger clone for this DNA, which differs at residue 3, so this is likely a read error; the protein given here is translated from the DNA itself. The rearrangement uses TRDV2 and TRDJ1, with TRDD3 identical over 12 bases. Germline CDR1 reads GEAIGNYY; CDR2 reads EKD. This CDR3 comprises 19 residues. This chain's CDR3 is CARDTLPPGGYGSTDKLIF. The CDR3, as DNA: TGTGCCCGTGACACCCTGCCTCCTGGGGGATACGGAAGCACCGATAAACTCATCTTT.

There are a few counts of this clone. The protein in TCRdb stems from a much larger clone and differs at residue 8 from this DNA's translation, likely a read error; here the protein is translated from the DNA. The V gene is TRDV1, the J gene TRDJ1, with 12 positions matching TRDD3. In the absence of a J gene in TCRdb, the DNA was matched to germline to assign it here. The CDR3 has 26 residues. The germline CDR1 and CDR2 sequences are TSWWSYY and QGS. Unmatched junction bases numbered 31, after V lost 2 bases and J lost 0 bases. In DNA form, the CDR3 reads TGTGCTCTTGGGGAATTAGGGTCTCCTACGATTAGCTGGGGGATACGGGGGCCTTCTTACACCGATAAACTCATCTTT. Translation: CALGELGSPTISWGIRGPSYTDKLIF.

A word on this clone: This probably arose from a read error, given a far larger clone one base away. The same CDR3 also results from other DNA sequences found in this sample. The chain is built from TRDV2 and TRDJ1; the D gene could be TRDD1 or TRDD3 (5 bases each). Because TCRdb records no J gene, it was assigned here through a match of the DNA to germline. The CDR3 has 19 amino acids. Germline CDR1 GEAIGNYY, CDR2 EKD. Trimming stripped 2 bases from V and 2 bases from J, with 26 bases between. CDR3 sequence: CACDIRRTPVKWGTDKLIF. For the CDR3, the DNA is TGTGCCTGTGACATTCGGAGGACTCCCGTGAAATGGGGTACCGATAAACTCATCTTT.

The table lists this clone with many counts. The chain combines TRDV1 with TRDJ1; D might be TRDD2 (6 bases). The CDR3 covers 20 residues. The germline V gene has CDR1 TSWWSYY and CDR2 QGS. V was shortened by 9 bases and J by 2 bases, with 34 bases between the two germline ends. CDR3 sequence: CALDLDLFLSGLGGTDKLIF. DNA for the CDR3: TGTGCTCTGGACTTGGATTTGTTCCTATCAGGACTCGGTGGAACCGATAAACTCATCTTT.

This clone has a handful of counts. The protein that TCRdb holds for this DNA derives from a much larger clone and differs from the translated DNA at residue 17, which likely indicates a read error; the protein shown here is translated from the DNA. The CDR3 protein is CALGELPFTRTGGYARLLYTDKLIF. CDR3 sequence (DNA): TGTGCTCTTGGGGAATTACCTTTCACAAGGACTGGGGGATACGCGCGCCTACTGTACACCGATAAACTCATCTTT. The J gene is TRDJ1, the V gene TRDV1; 13 bases agree with TRDD3. In the absence of a J gene in TCRdb, the DNA was matched to germline to assign it here. This CDR3 spans 25 amino acids. The V gene's germline CDR1 is TSWWSYY and CDR2 QGS. The junction had 27 bases not matched to a gene; V was cut back by 2 bases and J by 0 bases.

Details on this clone: This DNA translates differently at residue 20 from the TCRdb protein, which is that of a much larger clone; a read error is likely, and the protein shown is the DNA's own translation. The V gene call reads TRDV1; no J gene was called; TRDD3, the table's D call, lacks a check against the DNA. Germline V gives CDR1 TSWWSYY, CDR2 QGS. CDR3 length: 22 amino acids. CDR3 protein: CALGERLVPRVTGGYASDKPIF. The CDR3 region has the DNA TGTGCTCTTGGGGAAAGACTCGTCCCTCGGGTTACTGGGGGATACGCGTCCGATAAACCCATCTTT.

This clone has a handful of counts. A far larger clone is just one base off, so this is likely a read error. The same CDR3 also results from other DNA sequences found in this sample. This chain joins TRDV2 and TRDJ1; TRDD3 matches at 9 bases. The J gene, missing from TCRdb, was assigned here through DNA to germline matching. CDR3 length: 19 residues. Trimming at V came to 1 base and at J to 5 bases, leaving 19 bases not matched to a gene. CDR1 and CDR2 from the germline V gene are GEAIGNYY and EKD. CDR3 nucleotide sequence: TGTGCCTGTGACACGATCCCCCTGGGGATACGGCCGGGCACTGATAAACTCATCTTT. Translated, it gives CACDTIPLGIRPGTDKLIF.

Points on this clone: This likely traces to a read error, being one base from a far larger clone. This specimen includes other DNA sequences encoding the same CDR3. The genes are TRDV2 and TRDJ1, with 9 bases matching TRDD3. This CDR3 is built from 18 residues. The V gene's germline CDR1 is GEAIGNYY and CDR2 EKD. The DNA of the CDR3 is TGTGCCTGTGACACGGTTACTGGGGGACAGACATACACCGATAAACTCATCTTC. This sequence encodes CACDTVTGGQTYTDKLIF.

This clone was detected only a few times. The translation of this DNA and the TCRdb protein of a much larger clone differ at residue 11, probably owing to a read error; the protein shown here is translated from the DNA. The CDR3 protein is CACDPVLGRGCTDKLIF. The CDR3 bases are TGTGCCTGTGACCCGGTACTGGGTCGGGGGTGCACCGATAAACTCATCTTT. The rearrangement uses TRDV2 and TRDJ1; D might be TRDD3 (6 bases). Because TCRdb records no J gene, it was assigned here through a match of the DNA to germline. V lost 3 bases and J lost 1, with 20 bases in between. Germline V gene lookup returns CDR1 GEAIGNYY and CDR2 EKD. The CDR3 is made up of 17 amino acids.

This clone occurred a few times. The amino acid sequence in TCRdb belongs to a much larger clone and departs from this DNA's translation at residue 7, likely a sequencing read error; the sequence shown is translated from the DNA. The genes are TRDV1 and TRDJ1, with a possible D match to TRDD3 (5 bases). The germline V and J ends were trimmed by 6 bases and 0 bases, with 17 bases remaining between them. The germline CDR1 and CDR2 sequences are TSWWSYY and QGS. The CDR3 runs 16 residues. The CDR3: CALGVGETPYTDKLIF. The CDR3 region has the DNA TGTGCTCTTGGCGTCGGGGAGACCCCCTACACCGATAAACTCATCTTT.

On this clone: The protein recorded in TCRdb matches a much larger clone and deviates from this DNA's translation at residue 7, suggesting a read error; the protein here is obtained by translating the DNA. The genes are TRDV1 and TRDJ1; 12 nucleotides line up with TRDD3. Germline V gene sequence: CDR1 TSWWSYY, CDR2 QGS. The CDR3 has 20 amino acids. Trimming removed 1 base from V and 8 bases from J; junction bases left unmatched: 20. The CDR3 DNA sequence: TGTGCTCTTGGGGAACCCCGGTATACGCCCTCCTACTGGGGGATACAAAAACTCATCTTT. Translation gives CALGEPRYTPSYWGIQKLIF.